This is a list of T cell receptor beta chains from one sample in a study of T cell responses to AZD1222 COVID-19 vaccine. Measured with immunoSEQ multiplex PCR; TCRdb has only the in-frame clones, and not every one. The table lists over 85,000 clones, less than 85% of them singletons. Material: peripheral blood, obtained 28 days after the second AZD1222 dose. The receptors originated from an adult who received the AZD1222 COVID-19 vaccine. Both conserved end residues are part of each CDR3. A D gene is named only where the DNA matches it firmly. Rows give clone size only sometimes, using once, few, many, or a class for an expanded clone.

V: TRBV21-1
size: -
D: -
J: TRBJ1-6
DNA: TGTGCCAGCAGCTTCGAGGGGAGTTCACCCCTCCACTTT
CDR3: CASSFEGSSPLHF

V: TRBV4-1
size: -
D: -
J: TRBJ2-5
DNA: TGCGCCAGCAGCCAAGATTCTGGATCACGAGAGACCCAGTACTTC
CDR3: CASSQDSGSRETQYF

V: TRBV25-1
size: -
D: -
J: TRBJ1-2
DNA: TGTGCCAGCAGTGGCCCCATTGGCTATGGCTACACCTTC
CDR3: CASSGPIGYGYTF

V: TRBV12-3/TRBV12-4
size: -
D: -
J: TRBJ1-6
DNA: TGTGCCAGCAGTTTAGCAGCCTTGTCACCCCTCCACTTT
CDR3: CASSLAALSPLHF

V: TRBV7-9
size: -
D: -
J: TRBJ1-5
DNA: TGTGCCAGCAGCTTAGCGCATTCGCCCCAGCATTTT
CDR3: CASSLAHSPQHF

V: TRBV30
size: -
D: -
J: TRBJ2-3
DNA: TGTGCCTGGAGTGTCACAGCAGATACGCAGTATTTT
CDR3: CAWSVTADTQYF

V: TRBV19
size: -
D: TRBD1
J: TRBJ1-2
DNA: TGTGCCAGTTCGCAGGGGGGACCCCTCTATGGCTACACCTTC
CDR3: CASSQGGPLYGYTF

V: TRBV7-9
size: -
D: TRBD1
J: TRBJ2-2
DNA: TGTGCCAGCAGCTTAAGGACAGGGCGGGCCGGGGAGCTGTTTTTT
CDR3: CASSLRTGRAGELFF

V: TRBV5-6
size: -
D: -
J: TRBJ2-7
DNA: TGTGCCAGCAGCTTGCGGGGCGGAGCCTACGAGCAGTACTTC
CDR3: CASSLRGGAYEQYF

V: TRBV19
size: -
D: TRBD1
J: TRBJ2-1
DNA: TGTGCCAGTAGTCCCCCTCCGGGACAGGGGGCCCCCGTGAGAAGCTCCTACAATGAGCAGTTCTTC
CDR3: CASSPPPGQGAPVRSSYNEQFF

V: TRBV2
size: -
D: -
J: TRBJ2-7
DNA: TGTGCCAGCAGTGACGGGGGAGCAAGACCCTACGAGCAGTACTTC
CDR3: CASSDGGARPYEQYF

V: TRBV5-1
size: -
D: TRBD1
J: TRBJ1-2
DNA: TGCGCCAGCAGCCCTGGACAGGGGGAGGGCGGCTACACCTTC
CDR3: CASSPGQGEGGYTF

V: TRBV4-1
size: -
D: -
J: TRBJ2-3
DNA: TGCGCCAGCAGCCAGCAGAAAACTAGCACAGATACGCAGTATTTT
CDR3: CASSQQKTSTDTQYF

V: TRBV11-3
size: few
D: TRBD2
J: TRBJ2-3
DNA: TGTGCCAGCAGCCCCGGGACATCAAGGACTAGCGGGATAGGAGATACGCAGTATTTT
CDR3: CASSPGTSRTSGIGDTQYF

V: TRBV12-3/TRBV12-4
size: once
D: -
J: TRBJ1-6
DNA: TGTGCCAGCAGTTTCCCTAATTCACCCCTCCACTTT
CDR3: CASSFPNSPLHF

V: TRBV18
size: -
D: -
J: TRBJ2-3
DNA: TGTGCCAGCTCACCACCGTTAGTGTTCAAAGATACGCAGTATTTT
CDR3: CASSPPLVFKDTQYF

V: TRBV5-1
size: -
D: TRBD1
J: TRBJ1-2
DNA: TGCGCCAGCAGCTGGGGGACAGGGGAATATGGCTACACCTTC
CDR3: CASSWGTGEYGYTF

V: TRBV6-1
size: -
D: TRBD1
J: TRBJ1-5
DNA: TGTGCCAGCAGTGAAGCAAGGGACAGGGTAGCCCATTTGGGGGCCCAGCATTTT
CDR3: CASSEARDRVAHLGAQHF

V: TRBV2
size: once
D: -
J: TRBJ1-1
DNA: TGTGCCAGCAGTGAGAAGTTCGTGAACACTGAAGCTTTCTTT
CDR3: CASSEKFVNTEAFF

V: TRBV28
size: -
D: -
J: TRBJ2-2
DNA: TGTGCCAGTACCGGGAACACCGGGGAGCTGTTTTTT
CDR3: CASTGNTGELFF

V: TRBV7-9
size: -
D: -
J: TRBJ1-2
DNA: TGTGCCAGCAGCACCGGGACACTTGGCTACACCTTC
CDR3: CASSTGTLGYTF

V: TRBV3-1/TRBV3-2
size: few
D: -
J: TRBJ2-2
DNA: TGTGCCAGCAGCGGATCCGGGACAACGAACACCGGGGAGCTGTTTTTT
CDR3: CASSGSGTTNTGELFF

V: TRBV27
size: -
D: -
J: TRBJ2-5
DNA: TGTGCCAGCAGTTTATCGGGCCGGGGCCCTCAAGAGACCCAGTACTTC
CDR3: CASSLSGRGPQETQYF

V: TRBV5-1
size: -
D: -
J: TRBJ2-3
DNA: TGCGCCAGCAGCTCCTGGGACGGATACACAGATACGCAGTATTTT
CDR3: CASSSWDGYTDTQYF

V: TRBV10-3
size: once
D: TRBD2
J: TRBJ2-2
DNA: TGTGCCATCAGTTCCCTAGCGGGAGTTGACACCGGGGAGCTGTTTTTT
CDR3: CAISSLAGVDTGELFF

V: TRBV29-1
size: -
D: TRBD1
J: TRBJ1-3
DNA: TGCAGCGTTGCTGGACAGGGGGGAGACACCATATATTTT
CDR3: CSVAGQGGDTIYF

V: TRBV9
size: -
D: -
J: TRBJ2-7
DNA: TGTGCCAGCAGCGTAGGTGGCGATTATCACTACGAGCAGTACTTC
CDR3: CASSVGGDYHYEQYF

V: TRBV6-5
size: -
D: -
J: TRBJ1-4
DNA: TGTGCCAGCAGTTACTCGAGGACTTATGAAAAACTGTTTTTT
CDR3: CASSYSRTYEKLFF

V: TRBV9
size: -
D: -
J: TRBJ1-5
DNA: TGTGCCAGCAGCCCCTCACCCGGGGGCGGCAATCAGCCCCAGCATTTT
CDR3: CASSPSPGGGNQPQHF

V: TRBV6-2/TRBV6-3
size: -
D: -
J: TRBJ2-5
DNA: TGTGCCAGCAGTTACTCGTGGCGGGAACGGGTCTTAGAGACCCAGTACTTC
CDR3: CASSYSWRERVLETQYF

V: TRBV11-3
size: -
D: -
J: TRBJ2-2
DNA: TGTGCCAGCAGCTCCTTTAACGGGGAGCTGTTTTTT
CDR3: CASSSFNGELFF

V: TRBV3-1/TRBV3-2
size: -
D: TRBD2
J: TRBJ2-2
DNA: TGTGCCAGCAGCCATCTGGGGGGGATGGAGCTGTTTTTT
CDR3: CASSHLGGMELFF

V: TRBV29-1
size: -
D: -
J: TRBJ1-4
DNA: TGCAGCGTTGAGGACGTAGGTGAAAAACTGTTTTTT
CDR3: CSVEDVGEKLFF

V: TRBV5-1
size: -
D: TRBD1
J: TRBJ2-7
DNA: TGCGCCAGCAGCTTGGCCCCGGGACAGGCTGCCGAGCAGTACTTC
CDR3: CASSLAPGQAAEQYF

V: TRBV24-1
size: -
D: TRBD2
J: TRBJ2-1
DNA: TGTGCCACCAGTGGAACCGGGACTAGCGGAGACAATGAGCAGTTCTTC
CDR3: CATSGTGTSGDNEQFF

V: TRBV2
size: -
D: TRBD2
J: TRBJ2-1
DNA: TGTGCCAGCAAGGGCAGACTAGCGGACCGCCAGGATGAGCAGTTCTTC
CDR3: CASKGRLADRQDEQFF

V: TRBV4-3
size: once
D: -
J: TRBJ2-7
DNA: TGCGCCAGCAGCCAAGATTTCCGGGGCCCCTCCAACGAGCAGTACTTC
CDR3: CASSQDFRGPSNEQYF

V: TRBV6-4
size: -
D: -
J: TRBJ2-3
DNA: TGTGCCAGCAGCCCACAGGGCACAGATACGCAGTATTTT
CDR3: CASSPQGTDTQYF

V: TRBV6-2/TRBV6-3
size: -
D: -
J: TRBJ1-5
DNA: TGTGCCAGCAGTTACTCGGCCGGTCAGCCCCAGCATTTT
CDR3: CASSYSAGQPQHF

V: TRBV19
size: once
D: -
J: TRBJ1-6
DNA: TGTGCCAGTACCCCGGACGGGTCCTATAATTCACCCCTCCACTTT
CDR3: CASTPDGSYNSPLHF

V: TRBV5-1
size: -
D: -
J: TRBJ1-3
DNA: TGCGCCAGCAGCCCATCGGGGCCCGACTCTGGAAACACCATATATTTT
CDR3: CASSPSGPDSGNTIYF

V: TRBV7-9
size: -
D: -
J: TRBJ2-5
DNA: TGTGCCAGCAGCCCCCCCGCTGGGCGCGAGACCCAGTACTTC
CDR3: CASSPPAGRETQYF

V: TRBV7-9
size: -
D: -
J: TRBJ2-1
DNA: TGTGCCAGCAGCTTAGGTACGGGAAACTACAATGAGCAGTTCTTC
CDR3: CASSLGTGNYNEQFF

V: TRBV2
size: -
D: TRBD1
J: TRBJ1-1
DNA: TGTGCCAGCGGACAGGGGGCGTGGAACACTGAAGCTTTCTTT
CDR3: CASGQGAWNTEAFF